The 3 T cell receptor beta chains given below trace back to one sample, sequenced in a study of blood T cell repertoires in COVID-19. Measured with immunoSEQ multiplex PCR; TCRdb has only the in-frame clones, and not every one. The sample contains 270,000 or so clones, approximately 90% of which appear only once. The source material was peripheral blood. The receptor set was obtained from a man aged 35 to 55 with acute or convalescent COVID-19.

For the CDR3, the DNA is TGCGCCAGCAGCCCACAGGGACAGGGTTATGAAAAACTGTTTTTT. Amino acids: CASSPQGQGYEKLFF. The J gene is TRBJ1-4, the V gene TRBV5-1, with 9 bases identical to TRBD1. Unmatched junction bases numbered 7, after V lost 4 bases and J lost 6 bases. Germline CDR1 is SGHRS and CDR2 is YFSETQ. The CDR3 has 15 residues. Together with reference TRBV5-1 and TRBJ1-4, the CDR3 gives the full variable domain: KAGVTQTPRYLIKTRGQQVTLSCSPISGHRSVSWYQQTPGQGLQFLFEYFSETQRNKGNFPGRFSGRQFSNSRSEMNVSTLELGDSALYLCASSPQGQGYEKLFFGSGTQLSVL.

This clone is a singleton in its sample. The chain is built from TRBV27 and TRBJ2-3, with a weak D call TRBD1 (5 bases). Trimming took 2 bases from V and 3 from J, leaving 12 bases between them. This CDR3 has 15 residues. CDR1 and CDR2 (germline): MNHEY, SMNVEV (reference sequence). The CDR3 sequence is CASSLQKGWTDTQYF. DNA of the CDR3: TGTGCCAGCAGTTTACAAAAGGGGTGGACAGATACGCAGTATTTT.

The CDR3 loop reads CASIDWGQVSYEQYF. In nucleotides, the CDR3 is TGTGCCAGCATCGATTGGGGACAGGTATCCTACGAGCAGTACTTC. The genes are TRBV11-2 and TRBJ2-7, with 8 bases aligning to TRBD1. CDR3 length: 15 amino acids. Losses at the gene ends were 7 bases for V and 1 base for J; bases not matched to a gene: 9. Germline values: CDR1 SGHAT, CDR2 FQNNGV.